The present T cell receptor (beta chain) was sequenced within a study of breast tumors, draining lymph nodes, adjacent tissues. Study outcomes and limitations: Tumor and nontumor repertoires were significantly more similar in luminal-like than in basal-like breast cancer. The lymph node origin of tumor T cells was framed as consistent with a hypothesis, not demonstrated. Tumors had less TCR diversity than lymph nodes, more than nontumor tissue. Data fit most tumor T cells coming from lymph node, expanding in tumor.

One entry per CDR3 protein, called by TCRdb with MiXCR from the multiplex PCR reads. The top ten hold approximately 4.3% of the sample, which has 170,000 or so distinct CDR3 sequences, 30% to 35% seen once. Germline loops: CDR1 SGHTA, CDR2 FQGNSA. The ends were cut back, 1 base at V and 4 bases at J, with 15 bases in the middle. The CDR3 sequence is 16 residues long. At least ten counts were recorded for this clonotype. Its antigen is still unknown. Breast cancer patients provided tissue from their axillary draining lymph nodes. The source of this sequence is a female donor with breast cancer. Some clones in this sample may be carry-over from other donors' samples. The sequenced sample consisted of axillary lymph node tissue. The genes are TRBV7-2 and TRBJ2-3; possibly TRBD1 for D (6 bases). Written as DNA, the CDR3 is TGTGCCAGCAGCTTAGGGGGGCAGGGAGTACCAGATACGCAGTATTTT. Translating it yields CASSLGGQGVPDTQYF.